The sequence of this TCR beta chain was determined in a study of blood T cell repertoires in COVID-19 (dated by TCRdb to the early 2020s). Study-level background: Samples covering the acute and convalescent phases of COVID-19 were provided by collaborators in the United States, Italy and Spain. The prospective study material was composed of cDNA or gDNA derived from T cells, B-cell-depleted T cells, or PBMCs. The dataset comprised deeply sampled blood TCRbeta repertoires from subjects exposed to, actively infected with, or recovered from COVID-19. A freely available public database, intended as a resource for researchers studying the immune response to SARS-CoV-2, is where the repertoires were released. Samples came from the ongoing ImmuneRACE study (first 160 participants) plus 1,254 subjects from 6 global collaborators. Sample metadata almost always included a de-identified subject ID, COVID-19 status, age in years and sex. Where available, HLA class I and class II types were taken from metadata supplied by the sample provider and were not determined by assay-based typing.

Points on this clone: This receptor's antigen is unknown. Within one base of it there is no much larger clone, and no base qualities were kept.

Here is what the overall study found, with its caveats: The quantity of clinical and demographic metadata differed by source and by participant and was supplied without curation.

One collaborating source in Seattle enrolled patients while the patients were actively infected and followed the patients over time throughout the course of disease. The collaborating institutions used their own protocols to collect whole blood in K2EDTA tubes. For TCRbeta analysis, collaborators shipped samples as frozen whole blood, isolated PBMCs, or DNA extracted from either of those sample types. Trimming costs V 3 bases and J 3 bases, and their ends lie 12 bases apart. Per the germline V gene, SGHDT is the CDR1 and YYEEEE is the CDR2. From cysteine to phenylalanine, the CDR3 is 14 amino acids long. CDR3 DNA only is kept here, 42 bases in frame from base 1. TCRbeta CDR3 regions were amplified from genomic DNA by means of the immunoSEQ Assay, a bias-controlled multiplex PCR. The study's processing was this. The number of nucleated cells in each sample was estimated by amplification of reference gene primers within the assay. Sequence reads were collapsed and filtered to measure the absolute abundance of every unique TCRbeta CDR3 rearrangement. For each sample, productive Simpson clonality was calculated by taking the square root of Simpson's diversity index across productive rearrangements. The table was pulled from immuneACCESS by TCRdb, which kept in-frame rearrangements only. Such tables lose some clones; where checked, under half of the loss comes from unresolved V genes, and the rest has no known cause. V and J calls and clone size are given by that table; D and trimming were obtained from the DNA. The sample includes around 61,000 clones, with approximately 89% observed a single time. The leading ten clones occupy roughly 43% of the sample.

This clonotype was sampled from a woman between 55 and 75 years old with COVID-19, enrolled during active disease. Sequenced input: peripheral blood. Recombination joined TRBV5-6 with TRBJ2-5; a confident D gene designation cannot be given. The DNA is as follows: TGTGCCAGCAGCTCAAGACCAGGTGAAGAGACCCAGTACTTC. It translates as CASSSRPGEETQYF. The full variable domain, with segments outside the CDR3 supplied by the reference TRBV5-6 and TRBJ2-5 proteins, appears as DAGVTQSPTHLIKTRGQQVTLRCSPKSGHDTVSWYQQALGQGPQFIFQYYEEEERQRGNFPDRFSGHQFPNYSSELNVNALLLGDSALYLCASSSRPGEETQYFGPGTRLLVL.